The present TCR beta chain was sequenced within a study of blood T cell repertoires in COVID-19. Study in general: The United States, Italy and Spain were the sources of the acute and convalescent COVID-19 samples. Nucleic acid was either cDNA or gDNA, and it came from T cells, B-cell-depleted T cells, or PBMCs.

The CDR3 length is 13 residues. Per germline, CDR1 MNHNS and CDR2 SASEGT. With 0 bases removed from V and 4 bases from J, the gap between germline ends came to 6 bases. Authors' analysis steps: It was from reference gene primer amplification that nucleated cell counts were estimated. Profiled with immunoSEQ multiplex PCR; TCRdb holds only in-frame clones, not every one. That table is the source of V, J and clone size, and D and trimming were worked out from the DNA. Of 120,000 or so clones listed, 80% to 90% are singletons. This chain links TRBV6-1 with TRBJ1-1; D is unclear. The sample comprised peripheral blood. This sequence originates from an older woman with acute or convalescent COVID-19. This CDR3 is CASSEAYFTEAFF. For the CDR3, the DNA is TGTGCCAGCAGTGAAGCGTATTTCACTGAAGCTTTCTTT.